This section outlines one TCR beta chain sequence together with its context. The sample carries other DNA sequences with the same CDR3. Source study methods: Quantification of nucleated cells was approximated via reference gene primer amplification. Produced via immunoSEQ multiplex PCR; TCRdb's table is partial and in-frame only. The V and J calls and the clone size are those of that table, but D and trimming were determined from the DNA. Of more than 95,000 clones listed, roughly 79% are singletons. This CDR3 contains 13 residues. The germline V gene encodes CDR1 MDHEN and CDR2 SYDVKM. Trimming took off 6 bases at V and 2 bases at J, with 10 bases between the two ends. The data derive from a study of blood T cell repertoires in COVID-19. The overall study: Whether acute or convalescent, the COVID-19 samples came from the United States, Italy and Spain.

The origin of this receptor is a woman aged 70-85 years with acute or convalescent COVID-19. The sequenced material came from peripheral blood. The J gene is TRBJ1-2, the V gene TRBV28; D unresolved. CDR3 in amino acids: CASSLTGNYGYTF. DNA for the CDR3: TGTGCCAGCAGCCTGACGGGGAACTATGGCTACACCTTC.